Presented here are 19 T cell receptor beta chains from one specimen sequenced in a study of T cells in Graves' hyperthyroidism and ophthalmopathy. Amplification of TCR beta CDR3 regions used RNA as the template. HTBI primers drove first-round RT-PCR of the TCR CDR3. One entry per CDR3 protein, called by TCRdb with MiXCR from the multiplex PCR reads. The data show under 300,000 distinct CDR3 sequences, about 14% seen once. The sequencing input was blood. These receptors came from a woman aged 40 to 55 with Graves' hyperthyroidism that later progressed to Graves' ophthalmopathy.

This clonotype appeared once. The rearrangement joins TRBV2 to TRBJ2-1; no clear D. The CDR3 has 14 amino acids. V gave up 5 bases and J gave up 0 bases, with 8 bases separating them. Per the germline V gene, CDR1 is SNHLY and CDR2 is FYNNEI. The CDR3 nucleotides are TGTGCCAGCAGTCCCTTAAGCTCCTACAATGAGCAGTTCTTC. It codes for CASSPLSSYNEQFF.

Details on this clonotype: Just one base apart from a much larger clone, this may be a read error. This chain joins TRBV13 and TRBJ2-7; 13 positions match TRBD2. J was trimmed by 6 bases and V by 5 bases; bases with no gene match: 7. There are 15 residues in the CDR3. Germline values: CDR1 PRHDT, CDR2 FYEKMQ (reference sequence). The CDR3 protein is CASSPGLAGTSEQYF. The CDR3 bases are TGTGCCAGCAGCCCGGGACTAGCGGGAACCTCCGAGCAGTACTTC.

In this sample, this clonotype turned up many times. The genes are TRBV29-1 and TRBJ2-7, with a tentative D call TRBD1 (5 bases). The CDR3 length is 13 residues. Germline CDR1 SQVTM, CDR2 ANQGSEA. Trimming took 6 bases from V and 4 from J, leaving 16 bases between them. The CDR3 DNA follows: TGCAGCGTGGGGCAGGGCCTTAGTTACGAGCAGTACTTC. This gives the protein CSVGQGLSYEQYF.

The rearrangement uses TRBV6-2 or TRBV6-3 and TRBJ2-5; no clear D gene. V gave up 0 bases and J gave up 7 bases, with 15 bases separating them. The length of the CDR3 is 15 residues. Germline V gene sequence: CDR1 MNHEY, CDR2 SVGEGT. CDR3 sequence: CASSYSRLHGGTQYF. In nucleotides, the CDR3 is TGTGCCAGCAGTTACTCTCGGCTCCATGGCGGGACCCAGTACTTC.

This clonotype was seen at least ten times. This sequence joins TRBV5-1 and TRBJ2-2; no clear D gene. From germline, CDR1 is SGHRS and CDR2 YFSETQ. The V and J ends lost 7 bases and 0 bases respectively, with 7 bases between them. The CDR3 is made up of 13 amino acids. The CDR3 loop is CASYPTNTGELFF. The CDR3 bases are TGCGCCAGCTATCCAACGAACACCGGGGAGCTGTTTTTT.

The V and J genes are TRBV24-1 and TRBJ2-2; 14 bases agree with TRBD2. Germline V gives CDR1 KGHDR, CDR2 SFDVKD. The CDR3 consists of 16 residues. The V segment lost 7 bases and the J segment 4 bases; nucleotides outside the gene matches: 4. The CDR3 loop is CATRGGLAGVTGELFF. The CDR3 DNA is TGTGCCACCAGGGGGGGACTAGCGGGAGTCACCGGGGAGCTGTTTTTT.

On this clonotype: A much larger clone sits a single nucleotide away, making a read error possible. This chain connects TRBV30 to TRBJ1-6; D unresolved. CDR3 length equals 15 residues. In germline, CDR1 is GTSNPN, CDR2 SVGIG (reference sequence). The CDR3 nucleotides are TGTGTCTGGAGTGTCTGGGCAGGCGATAATTCACCCCTCCACTTT. Translation gives CVWSVWAGDNSPLHF.

This clonotype showed up just a few times. This clone may be a read error of a much larger clone one base away. The V and J genes are TRBV10-3 and TRBJ2-7, with D hard to call. The CDR3 has 13 amino acids. CDR1 is ENHRY, CDR2 SYGVKD, per germline. Trimming removed 10 bases at V and 1 base at J, with 14 bases between. The DNA of the CDR3 is TGTGCCAGCCTACAGCTAGTTTCCTACGAGCAGTACTTC. It specifies CASLQLVSYEQYF.

This clonotype was counted many times. The chain is built from TRBV28 and TRBJ1-1; unclear D gene. V shed 3 bases and J shed 6 bases, with 8 bases lying between them. This CDR3 comprises 12 residues. The germline V gene has CDR1 MDHEN and CDR2 SYDVKM. This chain's CDR3 is CASSFNSAEAFF. CDR3 bases: TGTGCCAGCAGTTTTAATAGTGCTGAAGCTTTCTTT.

A remark on this clonotype: A read error is possible here, since a much larger clone lies one base away. This chain uses TRBV3-1 with TRBJ2-5; D gene ambiguous. Germline loops: CDR1 LGHDT, CDR2 YNNKEL (reference sequence). The CDR3 runs 12 residues. The CDR3 nucleotides are TGTGCCAGCAGTCGATGGTTAGAGACCGAGTACTTC. It specifies CASSRWLETEYF.

This sequence joins TRBV6-1 and TRBJ2-3, with TRBD2 matching 7 bases. This CDR3 spans 17 amino acids. Germline trimming cut 3 bases from V and 6 bases from J; bases unmatched to any gene: 15. Germline V gene data show CDR1 as MNHNS and CDR2 as SASEGT. CDR3 bases: TGTGCCAGCAGTGATTGGGGTAGCGGGCCTGCAGGGGATACGCAGTATTTT. Its protein product is CASSDWGSGPAGDTQYF.

This clonotype appeared many times. The chain joins TRBV3-1 to TRBJ1-1; TRBD1 matches at 7 bases. The CDR3 totals 15 residues. J was trimmed by 1 base and V by 3 bases; bases with no gene match: 5. In germline, CDR1 is LGHDT, CDR2 YNNKEL (reference sequence). The CDR3 DNA is TGTGCCAGCAGCCAGATGGACAGGCGGAACACTGAAGCTTTCTTT. Its translation: CASSQMDRRNTEAFF.

Worth noting for this clonotype: Being one base from a much bigger clone, this may be a read error. Because it lacks the conserved phenylalanine or tryptophan at the end, this CDR3 is likely a read error. The chain joins TRBV29-1 to TRBJ1-1; possible D gene TRBD1, 5 bases. CDR1 is SQVTM and CDR2 is ANQGSEA in the germline V gene. Trimming left V 6 bases short and J 0 bases short, with 17 bases between. The CDR3 contains 15 residues. DNA of the CDR3: TGCAGCGTCCCCCGGCCCGGGGGGATGAACACTGAAGCTTTCCTT. It codes for CSVPRPGGMNTEAFL.

This clonotype was observed at least ten times. The CDR3 region is CASSESVGVYEQYF. CDR3 nucleotides: TGCGCCAGCAGTGAGTCAGTAGGGGTCTACGAGCAGTACTTC. This chain connects TRBV10-1 to TRBJ2-7; weak D call: TRBD1 (5 bases). The CDR3 totals 14 residues. V lost 0 bases to trimming and J lost 3 bases, with 9 bases between them. Germline CDR1 and CDR2: WNHNN and SYGVQD (reference sequence).

This clonotype was seen at least ten times. This chain uses TRBV27 with TRBJ1-1; D is perhaps TRBD1 (5 bases). CDR1 and CDR2 from the germline V gene are MNHEY and SMNVEV (reference sequence). The V and J ends lost 3 bases and 7 bases respectively, with 12 bases between them. The length of the CDR3 is 13 residues. The CDR3 loop is CASSFLGGSEAFF. CDR3 bases: TGTGCCAGCAGTTTCCTCGGGGGGAGTGAAGCTTTCTTT.

This clonotype was detected ten times or more. V is TRBV2 and J is TRBJ2-1, with D possibly being TRBD1 (5 bases). The CDR3 contains 17 residues. Between the trimmed V and J ends, which lost 6 bases and 0 bases, there was a span of 18 bases. CDR1 and CDR2 (germline): SNHLY, FYNNEI. DNA for the CDR3: TGTGCCAGCAGAGGACAAAGCTTGGGGCCCTCCTACAATGAGCAGTTCTTC. Encoded protein: CASRGQSLGPSYNEQFF.

This chain links TRBV7-9 with TRBJ2-2, with TRBD2 identical over 7 bases. Germline trimming cut 8 bases from V and 2 bases from J; bases unmatched to any gene: 14. CDR1 and CDR2 (germline): SEHNR, FQNEAQ (reference sequence). The CDR3 is made up of 17 amino acids. The CDR3 coding sequence is TGTGCCAGCGGGACGGGGGAGGGGCGGCCAAACACCGGGGAGCTGTTTTTT. Translation gives CASGTGEGRPNTGELFF. The variable domain in full, with the rest retrieved from reference TRBV7-9 and TRBJ2-2, is DTGVSQNPRHKITKRGQNVTFRCDPISEHNRLYWYRQTLGQGPEFLTYFQNEAQLEKSRLLSDRFSAERPKGSFSTLEIQRTEQGDSAMYLCASGTGEGRPNTGELFFGEGSRLTVL.

This chain links TRBV2 with TRBJ1-3; no clear D gene. The germline V gene has CDR1 SNHLY and CDR2 FYNNEI. V lost 3 bases to trimming and J lost 9 bases, with 9 bases between them. This CDR3 has 12 amino acids. CDR3 in DNA: TGTGCCAGCAGTGAGTTGGTTGCCACCATATATTTT. Its translation is CASSELVATIYF.

This sequence joins TRBV28 and TRBJ2-7, with a possible D match to TRBD1 (5 bases). Germline V gene sequence: CDR1 MDHEN, CDR2 SYDVKM. V was clipped by 7 bases and J by 0 bases, with 10 bases between them. This CDR3 comprises 13 residues. The CDR3 nucleotides are TGTGCCAGCACCCTGGGGCTCTCCTACGAGCAGTACTTC. Amino acid sequence: CASTLGLSYEQYF.